This T cell receptor (beta chain) was sequenced for a study of cytomegalovirus exposure and HLA in healthy donors. Study-wide background: Within the Caucasian-associated ancestry cluster were around 81% of the roughly 400 genotyped donors. Study observations and caveats: Analysis was performed later, and it showed HLA-associated TCR beta chains to be more clonally expanded than equally common others. Some V segments, including TRBV6-2 and TRBV6-3, were excluded as indistinguishable.

As to this clone: Antigen: not known.

With 60 Vbeta and 13 Jbeta primers, the PCR was carried out. Source study methods: It was a later analysis that counted 75 million to 90 million unique TCR beta chains, of which approximately 11 million were shared. The repertoire was sequenced with immunoSEQ multiplex PCR; TCRdb's copy has only in-frame clones and lacks some. The DNA was the basis for D and trimming; V, J and clone size are from that table. The table lists about 190,000 clones, with about 6.8% in the top ten. V shed 6 bases and J 2 bases; nucleotides not matched to a gene: 9. The CDR3 has 17 residues. Germline V gives CDR1 PRHDT, CDR2 FYEKMQ (reference sequence).

The sequenced material came from PBMCs. The chain employs TRBV13 and TRBJ1-6, with TRBD1 identical over 8 bases. This clonotype was obtained from a man in his thirties or forties in good health and CMV-seronegative. This CDR3 is CASSRNPGGAYNSPLHF. The CDR3 DNA reads as TGTGCCAGCAGTCGAAACCCAGGGGGCGCCTATAATTCACCCCTCCACTTT. Full variable domain (outside the CDR3, taken from reference TRBV13 and TRBJ1-6): AAGVIQSPRHLIKEKRETATLKCYPIPRHDTVYWYQQGPGQDPQFLISFYEKMQSDKGSIPDRFSAQQFSDYHSELNMSSLELGDSALYFCASSRNPGGAYNSPLHFGNGTRLTVT.